This entry is about one T cell receptor (beta chain). Those enrolled, adults aged roughly 18 to 100 years, came from 24 US areas. Participants' own reports of clinical history determined their cohort assignment. These data originate in a study of blood T cell repertoires in COVID-19. Authors' methods: Reference gene primer amplification gave nucleated cell count estimates. The repertoire was sequenced with immunoSEQ multiplex PCR; TCRdb's copy has only in-frame clones and lacks some. The V and J calls and the clone size are those of that table, but D and trimming were determined from the DNA. This sample has 150,000 to 200,000 clones, with roughly 87% found just once. Sequenced: PBMCs or T cells enriched from blood (not recorded which). The source of this sequence is a human donor with acute COVID-19. The donor label of this sample is uncertain.

The CDR3 sequence is CASSPRLAGGTDTQYF. The CDR3 DNA reads as TGTGCCAGCTCACCAAGGCTAGCGGGGGGCACAGATACGCAGTATTTT. V and J are TRBV18 and TRBJ2-3, with TRBD2 identical over 10 bases. Germline CDR1 is KGHSH and CDR2 is LQKENI. V shed 2 bases, J shed 1 base, and the junction held 3 bases outside the gene matches. The CDR3 extends over 16 amino acids.